This T cell receptor (beta chain) derives from a study of CD8+ T cells in alopecia areata. RNA extraction and reverse transcription yielded cDNA as sequencing template. TCRdb keeps only in-frame clones here, not all; method: immunoSEQ multiplex PCR. The table shows about 180,000 clones, with roughly 59% occurring only once. The CDR3 sequence is 14 residues long. Germline V lookup: CDR1 SQVTM, CDR2 ANQGSEA. V trimming: 5 bases; J trimming: 4 bases; junction bases outside the gene matches: 6. The genes are TRBV29-1 and TRBJ2-3, with TRBD2 matching over 10 bases. The sequencing here drew on CD4+ T cells sorted from blood, taken at week 0. The receptor was isolated from a human donor with alopecia areata. CDR3 in DNA: TGCAGCGTTACAGCGGGGGGGCTCCCAGATACGCAGTATTTT. It specifies CSVTAGGLPDTQYF.